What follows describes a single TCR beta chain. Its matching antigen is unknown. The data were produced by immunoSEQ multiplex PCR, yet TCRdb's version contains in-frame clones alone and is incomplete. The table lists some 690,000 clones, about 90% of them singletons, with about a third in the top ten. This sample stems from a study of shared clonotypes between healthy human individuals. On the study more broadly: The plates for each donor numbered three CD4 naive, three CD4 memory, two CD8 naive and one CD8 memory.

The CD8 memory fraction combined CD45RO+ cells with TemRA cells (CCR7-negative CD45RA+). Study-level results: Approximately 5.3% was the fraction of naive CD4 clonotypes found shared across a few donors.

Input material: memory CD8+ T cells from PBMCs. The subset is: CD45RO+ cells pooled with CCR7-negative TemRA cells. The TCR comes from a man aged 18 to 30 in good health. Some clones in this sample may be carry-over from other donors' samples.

This CDR3 is CASSATGRAYEQYF. The CDR3, as DNA: TGTGCCAGCAGCGCAACAGGCAGGGCGTACGAGCAGTACTTC. The J gene is TRBJ2-7, the V gene TRBV7-3; possible D gene TRBD1, 5 bases. The CDR3 length is 14 residues. Per germline, CDR1 SGHTA and CDR2 FQGTGA. Trimming removed 5 bases at V and 4 bases at J, with 15 bases between. Variable domain in full (rest from reference TRBV7-3 and TRBJ2-7): GAGVSQTPSNKVTEKGKYVELRCDPISGHTALYWYRQSLGQGPEFLIYFQGTGAADDSGLPNDRFFAVRPEGSVSTLKIQRTERGDSAVYLCASSATGRAYEQYFGPGTRLTVT.